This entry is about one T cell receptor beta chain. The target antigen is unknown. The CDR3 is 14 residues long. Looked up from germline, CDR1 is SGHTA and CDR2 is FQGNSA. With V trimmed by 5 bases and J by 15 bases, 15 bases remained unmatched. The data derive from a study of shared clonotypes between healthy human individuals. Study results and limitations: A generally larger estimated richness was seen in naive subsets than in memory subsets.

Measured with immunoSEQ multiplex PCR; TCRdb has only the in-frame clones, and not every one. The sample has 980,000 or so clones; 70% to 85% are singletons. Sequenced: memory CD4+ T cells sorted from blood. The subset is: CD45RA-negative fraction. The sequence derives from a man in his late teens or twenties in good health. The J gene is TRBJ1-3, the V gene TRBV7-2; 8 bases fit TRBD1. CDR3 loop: CASSPGSGGLGGYF. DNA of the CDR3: TGTGCCAGCAGCCCTGGTTCAGGGGGCCTCGGTGGATATTTT.